The rows below give T cell receptor beta chains drawn from one sample of a study of T cell changes during pregnancy in multiple sclerosis. This table comes from immunoSEQ multiplex PCR, and its TCRdb copy is limited to in-frame clones, with some not included. The sample carries about 60,000 clones, roughly 91% recorded once. The sequencing used peripheral blood, collected in the second trimester of pregnancy. The receptors originated from a female donor in good health, enrolled as a control in a pregnancy study. The CDR3 runs from the conserved cysteine through the conserved F or W. The D gene is left open where the match is weak. Size values are once, few and many counts, or a class for expanded clones, and some rows have none.

length	V	size	J	D	CDR3	DNA
14	TRBV7-9	-	TRBJ2-7	-	CASSLRDNSYEQYF	TGTGCCAGCAGCCTCCGGGACAACTCCTACGAGCAGTACTTC
14	TRBV6-1	-	TRBJ1-2	-	CASSELETINGYTF	TGTGCCAGCAGTGAATTAGAGACAATCAATGGCTACACCTTC
12	TRBV19	few	TRBJ1-5	-	CASSWGDQPQHF	TGTGCCAGTAGTTGGGGGGATCAGCCCCAGCATTTT
15	TRBV5-4	-	TRBJ1-6	TRBD1	CASSFGQGLNSPLHF	TGTGCCAGCAGCTTCGGACAGGGGTTAAATTCACCCCTCCACTTT
15	TRBV2	-	TRBJ1-3	-	CASSTLRFSGNTIYF	TGTGCCAGCAGTACCCTCAGGTTCTCTGGAAACACCATATATTTT
15	TRBV5-5	-	TRBJ1-4	-	CASRGRQVYNEKLFF	TGTGCCAGCAGGGGCCGACAGGTTTACAATGAAAAACTGTTTTTT
14	TRBV21-1	-	TRBJ2-3	-	CASVRGAGGDTQYF	TGTGCCAGCGTAAGGGGCGCAGGGGGAGATACGCAGTATTTT
14	TRBV28	-	TRBJ2-3	TRBD2	CASRPSGSSDTQYF	TGTGCCAGCAGACCTAGCGGGAGTTCAGATACGCAGTATTTT
13	TRBV6-6	-	TRBJ2-1	-	CASSVVGVHEQFF	TGTGCCAGCAGTGTCGTCGGGGTCCATGAGCAGTTCTTC
12	TRBV6-5	-	TRBJ1-1	TRBD1	CASRRTGTEAFF	TGTGCCAGCAGAAGGACAGGAACTGAAGCTTTCTTT
13	TRBV5-1	few	TRBJ2-7	-	CASSSQSSYEQYF	TGCGCCAGCAGCTCACAGTCTTCCTACGAGCAGTACTTC
14	TRBV19	-	TRBJ2-7	TRBD1	CASSGQGRIYEQYF	TGTGCCAGTAGTGGACAGGGGAGGATCTACGAGCAGTACTTC
18	TRBV9	once	TRBJ1-2	TRBD1	CASSSNRDREGMWSRYTF	TGTGCCAGCAGCTCAAACCGGGACAGGGAGGGTATGTGGTCTCGCTACACCTTC
19	TRBV4-2	-	TRBJ2-3	TRBD2	CASSRNRPWRGSDTDTQYF	TGTGCCAGCAGCCGCAATAGACCCTGGCGGGGGTCCGACACAGATACGCAGTATTTT
12	TRBV2	-	TRBJ2-1	TRBD1	CASSEDRDEQFF	TGTGCCAGCAGTGAGGACAGGGATGAGCAGTTCTTC
13	TRBV30	-	TRBJ1-4	-	CASNRESNEKLFF	TGTGCCTCGAACAGGGAGTCTAATGAAAAACTGTTTTTT
13	TRBV29-1	once	TRBJ2-5	TRBD2	CSVPGGGAETQYF	TGCAGCGTTCCGGGCGGGGGGGCCGAGACCCAGTACTTC
13	TRBV27	-	TRBJ2-1	TRBD2	CATSSGLNNEQFF	TGTGCCACCTCTAGCGGACTAAACAATGAGCAGTTCTTC
15	TRBV28	-	TRBJ2-3	TRBD1	CASSSRTGGADTQYF	TGTGCCAGCAGTTCCAGGACAGGGGGTGCAGATACGCAGTATTTT
13	TRBV15	-	TRBJ1-1	-	CATSREPGSEAFF	TGTGCCACCAGCAGAGAACCAGGGTCTGAAGCTTTCTTT
16	TRBV9	-	TRBJ2-7	-	CASSPRGQDYTYEQYF	TGTGCCAGCAGCCCGAGAGGGCAGGACTATACCTACGAGCAGTACTTC
14	TRBV11-2	-	TRBJ2-3	TRBD2	CASSQAGSADTQYF	TGTGCCAGCAGCCAAGCGGGATCGGCAGATACGCAGTATTTT
12	TRBV28	-	TRBJ2-7	-	CASRDWAGEQYF	TGTGCCAGCAGAGACTGGGCGGGCGAGCAGTACTTC
16	TRBV19	-	TRBJ2-7	-	CASSIGGAGPTYEQYF	TGTGCCAGTAGTATAGGTGGGGCAGGGCCCACCTACGAGCAGTACTTC
15	TRBV11-3	-	TRBJ1-2	-	CASSLAYGGDYGYTF	TGTGCCAGCAGCTTAGCATATGGTGGAGACTATGGCTACACCTTC
16	TRBV6-5	-	TRBJ2-1	-	CASSYNPGSIYNEQFF	TGTGCCAGCAGTTACAACCCGGGAAGTATCTACAATGAGCAGTTCTTC
15	TRBV4-2	-	TRBJ1-2	-	CASSQTTSGAEGYTF	TGTGCCAGCAGCCAAACTACCTCAGGGGCCGAGGGCTACACCTTC
15	TRBV4-1	once	TRBJ1-5	-	CASSQSSYSNQPQHF	TGCGCCAGCAGCCAGTCCAGTTATAGCAATCAGCCCCAGCATTTT
15	TRBV9	-	TRBJ2-5	-	CASSATDTSKETQYF	TGTGCCAGCAGCGCGACGGACACTTCGAAAGAGACCCAGTACTTC
14	TRBV5-1	-	TRBJ2-7	TRBD1	CASSETGLSREQYF	TGCGCCAGCAGCGAGACAGGGCTCTCCCGTGAGCAGTACTTC
15	TRBV6-5	-	TRBJ2-7	-	CASSYSEGAGYEQYF	TGTGCCAGCAGTTACTCGGAGGGGGCTGGCTACGAGCAGTACTTC
13	TRBV10-2	-	TRBJ1-1	-	CASSEDSLTEAFF	TGCGCCAGCAGTGAGGACAGCCTCACTGAAGCTTTCTTT
15	TRBV27	-	TRBJ1-1	TRBD1	CASSFTGQGNTEAFF	TGTGCCAGCAGTTTCACGGGACAGGGGAACACTGAAGCTTTCTTT
14	TRBV11-2	-	TRBJ2-1	TRBD2	CATQGIAGNNEQFF	TGTGCCACCCAGGGGATAGCGGGAAACAATGAGCAGTTCTTC
12	TRBV19	few	TRBJ1-2	-	CASSIGLRGYTF	TGTGCCAGTAGTATCGGGTTGCGGGGCTACACCTTC
15	TRBV2	-	TRBJ2-2	-	CASSVDRSQTGELFF	TGTGCCAGCAGTGTCGACAGGAGCCAAACCGGGGAGCTGTTTTTT
14	TRBV6-4	-	TRBJ2-2	-	CASSTGDGTGELFF	TGTGCCAGCAGTACCGGGGATGGCACCGGGGAGCTGTTTTTT
19	TRBV28	-	TRBJ2-1	TRBD2	CASSPLGLAGRITYNEQFF	TGTGCCAGCAGTCCCCTCGGACTAGCGGGTAGGATTACCTACAATGAGCAGTTCTTC
20	TRBV7-8	-	TRBJ1-3	TRBD1	CASSSVNRGHIWGAGNTIYF	TGTGCCAGCAGCTCTGTAAACAGGGGGCATATTTGGGGTGCTGGAAACACCATATATTTT
13	TRBV6-1	-	TRBJ2-7	-	CASSVDSRYEQYF	TGTGCCAGCAGTGTCGACAGCCGCTACGAGCAGTACTTC
14	TRBV10-3	-	TRBJ2-1	TRBD2	CAISPGLAGNEQFF	TGTGCCATCAGCCCGGGACTAGCGGGCAATGAGCAGTTCTTC
15	TRBV9	-	TRBJ2-2	TRBD2	CASSVSGVNTGELFF	TGTGCCAGCAGCGTAAGCGGGGTAAACACCGGGGAGCTGTTTTTT
18	TRBV4-1	-	TRBJ1-1	-	CASSQTGTKDNKNTEAFF	TGCGCCAGCAGCCAAACCGGGACAAAGGATAATAAGAACACTGAAGCTTTCTTT
16	TRBV5-1	-	TRBJ2-1	TRBD2	CASSFLAGASYNEQFF	TGCGCCAGCAGCTTTCTAGCGGGGGCCTCCTACAATGAGCAGTTCTTC
13	TRBV5-4	-	TRBJ1-2	TRBD1	CASSSLGQAGYTF	TGTGCCAGCAGCTCACTGGGACAGGCGGGTTACACCTTC
16	TRBV15	-	TRBJ1-2	-	CATSRADSAGDYGYTF	TGTGCCACCAGCAGGGCGGACAGCGCCGGGGACTATGGCTACACCTTC
16	TRBV25-1	-	TRBJ2-3	-	CASSEFHRRATDTQYF	TGTGCCAGCAGTGAATTCCATCGCAGGGCCACAGATACGCAGTATTTT
14	TRBV6-5	few	TRBJ1-3	-	CASSEQGTGNTIYF	TGTGCCAGCAGTGAACAGGGAACTGGAAACACCATATATTTT
14	TRBV27	-	TRBJ1-4	TRBD1	CASRMAGGNEKLFF	TGTGCCAGCAGAATGGCAGGGGGGAATGAAAAACTGTTTTTT
11	TRBV2	-	TRBJ1-1	-	CASPVNTEAFF	TGTGCCAGCCCAGTGAACACTGAAGCTTTCTTT
16	TRBV10-3	-	TRBJ1-1	-	CAIRTGQRNMNTEAFF	TGTGCCATCAGGACCGGACAGCGAAACATGAACACTGAAGCTTTCTTT
12	TRBV29-1	-	TRBJ2-7	TRBD1	CSVVRGHYEQYF	TGCAGCGTTGTAAGGGGGCATTACGAGCAGTACTTC
14	TRBV15	-	TRBJ1-5	-	CATSGDRWDQPQHF	TGTGCCACCAGCGGAGACAGGTGGGATCAGCCCCAGCATTTT
17	TRBV4-1	-	TRBJ2-2	TRBD2	CASSQDRVAGGTGELFF	TGCGCCAGCAGCCAAGATCGGGTAGCGGGGGGCACCGGGGAGCTGTTTTTT
14	TRBV28	-	TRBJ1-2	TRBD1	CASSLWDRGGGYTF	TGTGCCAGCAGTTTATGGGACAGGGGGGGTGGCTACACCTTC
15	TRBV4-2	-	TRBJ2-2	TRBD2	CASRRLAGDTGELFF	TGTGCCAGCAGAAGACTAGCGGGAGACACCGGGGAGCTGTTTTTT
12	TRBV28	-	TRBJ1-2	-	CASSSGHGLYTF	TGTGCCAGCAGTTCCGGACACGGGCTCTACACCTTC
16	TRBV4-1	-	TRBJ2-3	TRBD2	CASSQRSSGGADTQYF	TGCGCCAGCAGCCAACGCTCTAGCGGGGGCGCAGATACGCAGTATTTT
16	TRBV5-1	-	TRBJ2-7	TRBD2	CASSLDPGSGAYEQYF	TGCGCCAGCAGCTTGGATCCCGGGAGCGGGGCCTACGAGCAGTACTTC